Sequencing of this T cell receptor beta chain was carried out in a study of tumor and adjacent non-tumor tissue in lung cancer. Study-wide context: On average, productive TCRbeta reads reached 4 million to 4.5 million per sample.

CDR1 is SQVTM and CDR2 is ANQGSEA in the germline V gene. This CDR3 region has 15 residues. Of note for this clonotype: What it binds is not known. One end of the junction does not line up with germline, which may come from a read error.

The library came from three nested PCR rounds adapted from ARM-PCR protocols. TCRdb re-called the multiplex PCR reads through MiXCR, storing one row per CDR3 protein. This sample has 75,000 to 95,000 distinct CDR3 sequences, with roughly 77% found just once. This sample's RNA came from whole unsorted tissue. Distant lung tissue was collected more than 3 cm away from the tumor edge. Between August and November 2014, newly diagnosed, chemotherapy-naive lung cancer patients underwent thoracic surgery in China. Findings and caveats of the study: Normal lung showed higher cumulative top 100 clone frequency than tumor. Compared with tumor, normal lung showed significantly lower TCR diversity.

This clonotype originated in a woman in her fifties or sixties with non-small cell lung cancer. The V call is TRBV29-1, the J call TRBJ2-1; possibly TRBD2 for D (6 bases). Sequenced sample: distant non-tumor lung tissue. CDR3 residues: CTVELSGSSYNGQFF. CDR3 in DNA: TGCACAGTTGAACTGTCCGGGAGCTCCTACAATGGGCAGTTCTTC.